This is a list of T cell receptor beta chains from one sample in a study of T cells in Graves' hyperthyroidism and ophthalmopathy. TCRdb fed the multiplex PCR reads into MiXCR, producing one record per CDR3 protein. The data contain roughly 740,000 distinct CDR3 sequences, roughly 17% of them seen just once; the ten biggest clones take up 8.4%. The sample comprised blood. The receptors were sampled from a man aged 18 to 30 with Graves' hyperthyroidism. Both conserved end residues are part of each CDR3. D genes are given only for firm matches. Size is stated for part of the rows, as once, few or many counts, or as a class when the clone is expanded.

TGTGCCAGCCTCTCGAGTGCCTATGGCTACACCTTC,CASLSSAYGYTF,TRBJ1-2,few,TRBV7-9,-
TGTGCCAGCAGTTCCCGGGACAGGGTGAGCTCCTACGAGCAGTACTTC,CASSSRDRVSSYEQYF,TRBJ2-7,once,TRBV28,TRBD1
TGTGCCAGCACCAACGGGGGCACAACCTACGAGCAGTACTTC,CASTNGGTTYEQYF,TRBJ2-7,-,TRBV2,-
TGTGCCACGATGGGAGGACTAGCGGGGGGGTCCTCCAAAAACATTCAGTACTTC,CATMGGLAGGSSKNIQYF,TRBJ2-4,few,TRBV2,TRBD2
TGCAGTGCTAGAGCCCGGGGGGGGAGTTCTTACAATGAGCAGTTCTTC,CSARARGGSSYNEQFF,TRBJ2-1,-,TRBV20-1,TRBD2
TGTGCCAGCAGAGGGGTGAAAAGATCCGAGCAGTACTTC,CASRGVKRSEQYF,TRBJ2-7,many,TRBV12-3/TRBV12-4,-
TGTGCCACCAGCAGGACAAAGAGCGGGAGCTCCTACAATGAGCAGTTCTTC,CATSRTKSGSSYNEQFF,TRBJ2-1,-,TRBV15,TRBD2
TGTGCCGTAGGGTCGCTAGCGGGAGTCGAGCAGTACTTC,CAVGSLAGVEQYF,TRBJ2-7,many,TRBV28,TRBD2
TGTGCCAGCAGTTCATGGACAGGCCGGTCAACTAATGAAAAACTGTTTTTT,CASSSWTGRSTNEKLFF,TRBJ1-4,few,TRBV28,TRBD1
TGTGCCAGCAGTCTCGGACAGGGGGCGGACCACGAGCAGTACTTC,CASSLGQGADHEQYF,TRBJ2-7,many,TRBV27,TRBD1
TGTGCCAGCAGTTACTCTATACAGCGGGACTATGGCTACACCTTC,CASSYSIQRDYGYTF,TRBJ1-2,many,TRBV6-5,-
TGTGCCAGCAGCTCCGAGATCTACGAGCAGTACTTC,CASSSEIYEQYF,TRBJ2-7,few,TRBV11-3,-
TGCAGTGCTAGTAGGGGGACTAGCGCGGATACGCAGTATTTT,CSASRGTSADTQYF,TRBJ2-3,many,TRBV20-1,TRBD2
TGTGCCAGCAGTTCTAGCGGGATACGTGGGGAGCTGTTTTTT,CASSSSGIRGELFF,TRBJ2-2,few,TRBV7-3,TRBD2